What follows describes a single TCR beta chain. One end of the junction varies from germline; a read error may be responsible. This specimen belongs to a study of cytomegalovirus exposure and HLA in healthy donors. The method was immunoSEQ multiplex PCR; TCRdb's version includes in-frame clones alone and lacks a portion of them. The sample shows 180,000 or so clones, roughly 86% of them seen only once. The source material was PBMCs. The TCR was taken from a man aged 25-40 years in good health and CMV-seropositive.

The CDR3 loop reads CASSLTGTSEQFF. Here the CDR3 DNA reads TGTGCTAGCAGCTTGACCGGGACAAGTGAGCAGTTCTTC. The rearrangement links TRBV7-7 to TRBJ2-1; possible D gene TRBD1, 6 bases. This CDR3 region has 13 residues. Germline-derived CDR1 and CDR2 are SSHAT and FNYEAQ (reference sequence).